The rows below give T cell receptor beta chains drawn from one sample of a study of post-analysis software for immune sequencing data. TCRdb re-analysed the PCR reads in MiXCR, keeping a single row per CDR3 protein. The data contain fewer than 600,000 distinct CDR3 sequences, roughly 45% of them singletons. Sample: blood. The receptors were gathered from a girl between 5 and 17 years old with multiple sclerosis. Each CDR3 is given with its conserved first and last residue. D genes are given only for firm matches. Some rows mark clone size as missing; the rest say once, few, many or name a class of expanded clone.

CDR3nt: TGTGCCAGCAGTTACATCCCCCGCCGGGGCAGAGGCGAGGCCGTGAAAGCTTTCTTT
CDR3aa: CASSYIPRRGRGEAVKAFF
d_gene: .
j_gene: TRBJ1-1
v_gene: TRBV6-5
abundance: .

CDR3nt: TGCAGTGCTACTGGACAGGGGGCAGGCAATGAGCAGTTCTTC
CDR3aa: CSATGQGAGNEQFF
d_gene: TRBD1
j_gene: TRBJ2-1
v_gene: TRBV20-1
abundance: once

CDR3nt: TGCGCCAGCAGCTTGGGAATAGCGGAAACCTACGAGCAGTACTTC
CDR3aa: CASSLGIAETYEQYF
d_gene: .
j_gene: TRBJ2-7
v_gene: TRBV5-1
abundance: .

CDR3nt: TGCGCCAGCAGCTTCGAACTCAAGCCCTACGAGCAGTACTTC
CDR3aa: CASSFELKPYEQYF
d_gene: .
j_gene: TRBJ2-7
v_gene: TRBV5-1
abundance: few

CDR3nt: TGTGCCAGCAGTCACCGGGGGGGAGGACTCTCCTACGAGCAGTACTTC
CDR3aa: CASSHRGGGLSYEQYF
d_gene: TRBD2
j_gene: TRBJ2-7
v_gene: TRBV12-3/TRBV12-4
abundance: .

CDR3nt: TGTGCCAGCAGTCCAGACAGGGGATGGGAAGAGACCCAGTACTTC
CDR3aa: CASSPDRGWEETQYF
d_gene: TRBD1
j_gene: TRBJ2-5
v_gene: TRBV2
abundance: .

CDR3nt: TGTGCCTGGAGTGGGGGAGAGACCCAGTACTTC
CDR3aa: CAWSGGETQYF
d_gene: .
j_gene: TRBJ2-5
v_gene: TRBV30
abundance: .

CDR3nt: TGCAGCGTTGCCAGCGGGATAGGCACAGATACGCAGTATTTT
CDR3aa: CSVASGIGTDTQYF
d_gene: TRBD2
j_gene: TRBJ2-3
v_gene: TRBV29-1
abundance: .

CDR3nt: TGTGCCAGCAGCCAAGATCGCACTAGCGGCTACAATGAGCAGTTCTTC
CDR3aa: CASSQDRTSGYNEQFF
d_gene: TRBD2
j_gene: TRBJ2-1
v_gene: TRBV14
abundance: .

CDR3nt: TGTGCCAGCAGCACCGCTTACAGGGGGCAGGGGGCCAACGTCCTGACTTTC
CDR3aa: CASSTAYRGQGANVLTF
d_gene: .
j_gene: TRBJ2-6
v_gene: TRBV21-1
abundance: few

CDR3nt: TGTGCCAGCAGTTTAACTTCCCTGGGGACTAGGGCGTACTTC
CDR3aa: CASSLTSLGTRAYF
d_gene: TRBD2
j_gene: TRBJ2-5
v_gene: TRBV28
abundance: .

CDR3nt: TGTGCCAGCAGCTTAGCGCTACGTTGGGACGGCCCTAATGAAAAACTGTTTTTT
CDR3aa: CASSLALRWDGPNEKLFF
d_gene: .
j_gene: TRBJ1-4
v_gene: TRBV7-8
abundance: .

CDR3nt: TGTGCCAGCAGCGGACTAAGCCCCCCTTACAATGAGCAGTTCTTC
CDR3aa: CASSGLSPPYNEQFF
d_gene: .
j_gene: TRBJ2-1
v_gene: TRBV9
abundance: many

CDR3nt: TGTGCCAGCAGCGGGGGGGTGACAAGCTCCTATAATTCACCCCTCCACTTT
CDR3aa: CASSGGVTSSYNSPLHF
d_gene: .
j_gene: TRBJ1-6
v_gene: TRBV9
abundance: few

CDR3nt: TGTGCCTGCAGCTTGGGCAATGAGCAGTTCTTC
CDR3aa: CACSLGNEQFF
d_gene: .
j_gene: TRBJ2-1
v_gene: TRBV28
abundance: few

CDR3nt: TGTGCCACAAGAGGGGTAGCGGGACAGATCTATGGCTACACCTTC
CDR3aa: CATRGVAGQIYGYTF
d_gene: TRBD1
j_gene: TRBJ1-2
v_gene: TRBV6-6
abundance: .

CDR3nt: TGTGCCAGCAGCTTGACTAGCGGGGACAATGAGCAGTTCTTC
CDR3aa: CASSLTSGDNEQFF
d_gene: TRBD2
j_gene: TRBJ2-1
v_gene: TRBV5-4
abundance: .

CDR3nt: TGCGCCAGCAGCCAATTGCCGGGACAGGGGGAAGAAAAGCAGTTCTTC
CDR3aa: CASSQLPGQGEEKQFF
d_gene: TRBD1
j_gene: TRBJ2-1
v_gene: TRBV4-1
abundance: .

CDR3nt: TGTGCCAGCAGCTTAGCACAGGGCAGCGGACTCTCCTACAATGAGCAGTTCTTC
CDR3aa: CASSLAQGSGLSYNEQFF
d_gene: .
j_gene: TRBJ2-1
v_gene: TRBV7-9
abundance: .

CDR3nt: TGTGCCAGCAGGGTCGGTGGGACCTCCACAGATACGCAGTATTTT
CDR3aa: CASRVGGTSTDTQYF
d_gene: .
j_gene: TRBJ2-3
v_gene: TRBV7-2
abundance: once

CDR3nt: TGCAGTGCTAGAGGGTCGGCTGGGGCCAACGTCCTGACTTTC
CDR3aa: CSARGSAGANVLTF
d_gene: .
j_gene: TRBJ2-6
v_gene: TRBV20-1
abundance: .

CDR3nt: TGTGCCGGCAGCTTTTCAGAGACCCAGTACTTC
CDR3aa: CAGSFSETQYF
d_gene: .
j_gene: TRBJ2-5
v_gene: TRBV7-9
abundance: .

CDR3nt: TGTGCCAGCAGCCCTCGGGTAGCGGAGTCCTACGAGCAGTACTTC
CDR3aa: CASSPRVAESYEQYF
d_gene: .
j_gene: TRBJ2-7
v_gene: TRBV9
abundance: few

CDR3nt: TGCGCCAGCAGCTTGCCTAGCGGGAGGGCGATTACAGAGACCCAGTACTTC
CDR3aa: CASSLPSGRAITETQYF
d_gene: TRBD2
j_gene: TRBJ2-5
v_gene: TRBV5-1
abundance: .

CDR3nt: TGTGCCAGCAGGCGACAATTCAATGAGCAGTTCTTC
CDR3aa: CASRRQFNEQFF
d_gene: .
j_gene: TRBJ2-1
v_gene: TRBV6-5
abundance: .

CDR3nt: TGTGCCAGCAGTCGAGCGGGAAGGGTAGAGACCCAGTACTTC
CDR3aa: CASSRAGRVETQYF
d_gene: TRBD2
j_gene: TRBJ2-5
v_gene: TRBV6-1
abundance: .

CDR3nt: TGTGCCAGCAGCGCAGATCAAGCAACCTACAATGAGCAGTTCTTC
CDR3aa: CASSADQATYNEQFF
d_gene: .
j_gene: TRBJ2-1
v_gene: TRBV9
abundance: .

CDR3nt: TGTGCCAGCAGTAACAATTGGGACACCGGGGGCTACACCTTC
CDR3aa: CASSNNWDTGGYTF
d_gene: .
j_gene: TRBJ1-2
v_gene: TRBV6-5
abundance: few

CDR3nt: TGTGCCAGCAGTGAACAGGCGTTTAGCACAGATACGCAGTATTTT
CDR3aa: CASSEQAFSTDTQYF
d_gene: .
j_gene: TRBJ2-3
v_gene: TRBV6-1
abundance: .

CDR3nt: TGTGCCAGCAGTCCCTTGTACAGGGAGGCTTTCTACGAGCAGTACTTC
CDR3aa: CASSPLYREAFYEQYF
d_gene: .
j_gene: TRBJ2-7
v_gene: TRBV28
abundance: few

CDR3nt: TGCAGTGCTAGAGATCTCGCTAGCGGAGGATACAATGAGCAGTTCTTC
CDR3aa: CSARDLASGGYNEQFF
d_gene: TRBD2
j_gene: TRBJ2-1
v_gene: TRBV20-1
abundance: few

CDR3nt: TGTGCCATCAGTGCGCTACAGGGGAACGAGCAGTACTTC
CDR3aa: CAISALQGNEQYF
d_gene: TRBD1
j_gene: TRBJ2-7
v_gene: TRBV10-3
abundance: few

CDR3nt: TGTGCCAGCAGTTTATTCGCGGGAGGGACCTACGAGCAGTACTTC
CDR3aa: CASSLFAGGTYEQYF
d_gene: TRBD2
j_gene: TRBJ2-7
v_gene: TRBV12-3/TRBV12-4
abundance: .

CDR3nt: TGTGCCAGCGGCCGGGACAGCCTAGCCAAAAACATTCAGTACTTC
CDR3aa: CASGRDSLAKNIQYF
d_gene: TRBD1
j_gene: TRBJ2-4
v_gene: TRBV2
abundance: .

CDR3nt: TGCAGCGTCGGACAGGGAACTAATGAAAAACTGTTTTTT
CDR3aa: CSVGQGTNEKLFF
d_gene: TRBD1
j_gene: TRBJ1-4
v_gene: TRBV29-1
abundance: .

CDR3nt: TGCGCCAGCAGCGTGGGACAGGGGACCTACGAGCAGTACTTC
CDR3aa: CASSVGQGTYEQYF
d_gene: TRBD1
j_gene: TRBJ2-7
v_gene: TRBV5-1
abundance: few

CDR3nt: TGTGCCAGCAGTGAAGGGATAAGGGGGCTTAGGACTAGCGGGAGTTTTACCGGGGAGCTGTTTTTT
CDR3aa: CASSEGIRGLRTSGSFTGELFF
d_gene: TRBD2
j_gene: TRBJ2-2
v_gene: TRBV2
abundance: .

CDR3nt: TGTGCCAGCAGTTATTCACCCTTCACAGATACGCAGTATTTT
CDR3aa: CASSYSPFTDTQYF
d_gene: .
j_gene: TRBJ2-3
v_gene: TRBV27
abundance: .

CDR3nt: TGTGCCAGCAGCCCAAATAGGGTTTTATCGCTCGTAGAGACCCAGTACTTC
CDR3aa: CASSPNRVLSLVETQYF
d_gene: .
j_gene: TRBJ2-5
v_gene: TRBV6-1
abundance: .

CDR3nt: TGTGCCATCAGACGGACTAGCGGGACAAATGAGCAGTTCTTC
CDR3aa: CAIRRTSGTNEQFF
d_gene: TRBD2
j_gene: TRBJ2-1
v_gene: TRBV10-3
abundance: few

CDR3nt: TGTGCCAGCAGCTCGAGGGGACCCCGTCGACTTAGGTCCGGGGCCAACGTCCTGACTTTC
CDR3aa: CASSSRGPRRLRSGANVLTF
d_gene: .
j_gene: TRBJ2-6
v_gene: TRBV7-8
abundance: .

CDR3nt: TGTGCCAGCAGCCCACAGGGAGCAGATACGCAGTATTTT
CDR3aa: CASSPQGADTQYF
d_gene: .
j_gene: TRBJ2-3
v_gene: TRBV7-3
abundance: few

CDR3nt: TGTGCCAGCAGTACCTGGTCCGGGACTAGCGGGAGAAAGACCCAGTACTTC
CDR3aa: CASSTWSGTSGRKTQYF
d_gene: TRBD2
j_gene: TRBJ2-5
v_gene: TRBV6-1
abundance: .

CDR3nt: TGTGCCAGCAGCGGGGGGAGTCAGGGATCTAACGAGCAGTACTTC
CDR3aa: CASSGGSQGSNEQYF
d_gene: TRBD2
j_gene: TRBJ2-7
v_gene: TRBV25-1
abundance: .

CDR3nt: TGTGCCAGCAGTTTTCTGGTCGAGGGATTTATGAACACTGAAGCTTTCTTT
CDR3aa: CASSFLVEGFMNTEAFF
d_gene: .
j_gene: TRBJ1-1
v_gene: TRBV12-3/TRBV12-4
abundance: .